This T cell receptor beta chain was obtained from a study of blood T cell repertoires in COVID-19. Study-wide background: The samples span acute and convalescent COVID-19 from the United States, Italy and Spain.

The germline V gene has CDR1 MDHEN and CDR2 SYDVKM. Trimming took 8 bases from V and 4 from J; bases not matched to a gene: 9. The CDR3 has 14 amino acids. Clones were read by immunoSEQ multiplex PCR, and TCRdb kept only the in-frame ones, dropping some. The sample shows just over 250,000 clones, 87% of them seen only once. The sample consisted of peripheral blood. V is TRBV28 and J is TRBJ2-7; 9 bases line up with TRBD2. This receptor was identified in a woman in her forties or fifties with acute or convalescent COVID-19. The CDR3 loop is CASESSGNKYEQYF. The CDR3 DNA follows: TGTGCCAGCGAATCTAGCGGGAATAAATACGAGCAGTACTTC.